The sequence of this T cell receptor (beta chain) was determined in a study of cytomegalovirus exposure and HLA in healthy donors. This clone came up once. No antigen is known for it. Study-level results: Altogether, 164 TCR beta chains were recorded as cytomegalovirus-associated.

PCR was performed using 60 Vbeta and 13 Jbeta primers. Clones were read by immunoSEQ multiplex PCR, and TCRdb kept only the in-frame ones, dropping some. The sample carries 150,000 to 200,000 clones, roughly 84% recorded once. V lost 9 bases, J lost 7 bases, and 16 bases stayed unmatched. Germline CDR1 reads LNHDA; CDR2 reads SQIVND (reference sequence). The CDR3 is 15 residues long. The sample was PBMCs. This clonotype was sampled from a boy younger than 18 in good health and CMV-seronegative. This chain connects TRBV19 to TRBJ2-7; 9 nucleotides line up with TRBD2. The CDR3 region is CASAWEAGGPREQYF. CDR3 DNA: TGTGCCAGCGCCTGGGAGGCGGGAGGGCCGCGAGAGCAGTACTTC.